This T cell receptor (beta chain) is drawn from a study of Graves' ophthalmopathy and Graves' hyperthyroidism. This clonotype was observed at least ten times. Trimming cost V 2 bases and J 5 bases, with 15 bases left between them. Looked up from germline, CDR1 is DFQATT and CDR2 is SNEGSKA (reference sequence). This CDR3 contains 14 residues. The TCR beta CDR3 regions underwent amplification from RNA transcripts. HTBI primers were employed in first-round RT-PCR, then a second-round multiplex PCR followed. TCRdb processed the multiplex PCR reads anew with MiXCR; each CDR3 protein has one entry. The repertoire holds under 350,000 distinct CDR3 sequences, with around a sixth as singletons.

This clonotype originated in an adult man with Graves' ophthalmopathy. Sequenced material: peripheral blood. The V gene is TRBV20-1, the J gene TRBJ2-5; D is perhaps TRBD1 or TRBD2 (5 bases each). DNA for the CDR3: TGCAGTGCTAGAACGGACATCCGAGGGGAGACCCAGTACTTC. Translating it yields CSARTDIRGETQYF.